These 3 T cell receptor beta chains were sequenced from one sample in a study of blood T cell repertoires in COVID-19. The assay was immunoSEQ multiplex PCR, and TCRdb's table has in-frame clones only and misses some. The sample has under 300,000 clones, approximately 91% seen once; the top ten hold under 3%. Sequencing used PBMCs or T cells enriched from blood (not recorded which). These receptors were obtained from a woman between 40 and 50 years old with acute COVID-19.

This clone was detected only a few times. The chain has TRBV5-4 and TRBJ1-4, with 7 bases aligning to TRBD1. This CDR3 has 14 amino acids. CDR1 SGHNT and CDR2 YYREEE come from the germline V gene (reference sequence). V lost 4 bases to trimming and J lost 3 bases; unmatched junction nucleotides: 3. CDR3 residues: CASSRQGPNEKLFF. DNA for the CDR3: TGTGCCAGCAGCCGACAGGGACCTAATGAAAAACTGTTTTTT. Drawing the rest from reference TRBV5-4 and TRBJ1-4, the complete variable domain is ETGVTQSPTHLIKTRGQQVTLRCSSQSGHNTVSWYQQALGQGPQFIFQYYREEENGRGNFPPRFSGLQFPNYSSELNVNALELDDSALYLCASSRQGPNEKLFFGSGTQLSVL.

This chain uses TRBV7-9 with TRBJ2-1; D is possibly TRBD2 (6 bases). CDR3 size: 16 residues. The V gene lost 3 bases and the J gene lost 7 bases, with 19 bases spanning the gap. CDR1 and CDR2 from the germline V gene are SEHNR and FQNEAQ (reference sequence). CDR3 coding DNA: TGTGCCAGCAGCTTGCCCCCGCGACTAGTAAGTAATGAGCAGTTCTTC. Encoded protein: CASSLPPRLVSNEQFF.

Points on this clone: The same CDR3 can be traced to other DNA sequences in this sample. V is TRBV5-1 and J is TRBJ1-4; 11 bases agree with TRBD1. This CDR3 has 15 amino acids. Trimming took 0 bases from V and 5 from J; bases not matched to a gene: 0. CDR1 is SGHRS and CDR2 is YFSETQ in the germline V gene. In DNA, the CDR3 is TGCGCCAGCAGCTTGGGGGACAGGGGGAATGAAAAACTGTTTTTT. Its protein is CASSLGDRGNEKLFF.